The 29 T cell receptor beta chains below come from one sample, sequenced in a study of spatial heterogeneity in lung cancer. One entry per CDR3 protein, called by TCRdb with MiXCR from the 5' RACE reads. The table shows around 9,700 distinct CDR3 sequences, with about 6.3% occurring only once. The sample's time point: sample taken at primary tumor resection. Unsorted samples of tumor, nontumor lung or frozen PBMC had their whole RNA sequenced. Here the sequenced sample was PBMCs, taken at surgery. These receptors originate from a male donor with early-stage non-small cell lung cancer.

This clonotype was seen ten or more times. This beta chain slipped into a library made for alpha chains as a stray read, so its size is not meaningful. V is TRBV6-6 and J is TRBJ2-1, with D hard to call. V was trimmed by 8 bases and J by 4 bases, leaving 9 bases between them. The CDR3 loop spans 12 amino acids. From germline, CDR1 is MNHNY and CDR2 SVGAGI (reference sequence). CDR3 sequence: CASGRFYNEQFF. The CDR3 DNA reads as TGTGCCAGCGGCAGATTTTACAATGAGCAGTTCTTC.

By share of the sample, this clonotype is medium-sized. This beta chain is an off-target read within a library intended for alpha chains, so its frequency means little. The J gene is TRBJ2-3, the V gene TRBV6-2 or TRBV6-3; unclear D gene. Trimming cost V 2 bases and J 1 base, with 13 bases left between them. The CDR3 length is 16 residues. Germline CDR1 is MNHEY and CDR2 is SVGEGT. The CDR3 sequence: CASSYPLHAGTDTQYF. CDR3 DNA sequence: TGTGCCAGCAGTTACCCGTTACACGCCGGCACAGATACGCAGTATTTT.

Of note for this clonotype: Little can be read into the size of this beta chain, an off-target read in a library designed for alpha chains. V is TRBV5-1 and J is TRBJ1-1; D ambiguous. Germline CDR1 and CDR2: SGHRS and YFSETQ. V lost 4 bases to trimming and J lost 3 bases, with 13 bases between them. This CDR3 has 14 residues. The CDR3 DNA reads as TGCGCCAGCAGCACCCGTGGCTCGGACACTGAAGCTTTCTTT. Its translation: CASSTRGSDTEAFF.

This clonotype occurred many times. Since the library was made to target alpha chains, this beta chain is a stray read and its abundance is not meaningful. The chain has TRBV7-9 and TRBJ1-1, with 9 bases identical to TRBD1. CDR1 and CDR2 (germline): SEHNR, FQNEAQ (reference sequence). CDR3 length: 15 residues. The J segment lost 2 bases and the V segment lost 5 bases, leaving 6 bases of the junction unmatched. Here the CDR3 DNA reads TGTGCCAGCAGCAGAAGGGACAGGGAAAACACTGAAGCTTTCTTT. Protein sequence: CASSRRDRENTEAFF. The full variable domain, in which reference TRBV7-9 and TRBJ1-1 provide the parts outside the CDR3, is DTGVSQNPRHKITKRGQNVTFRCDPISEHNRLYWYRQTLGQGPEFLTYFQNEAQLEKSRLLSDRFSAERPKGSFSTLEIQRTEQGDSAMYLCASSRRDRENTEAFFGQGTRLTVV.

There are many counts of this clonotype. This beta chain came through as a stray read in a library set up for alpha chains, and its size says little. The rearrangement uses TRBV6-6 and TRBJ1-5; the D is unclear. V dropped 3 bases and J dropped 2 bases, with 8 bases sitting between them. The CDR3 has 14 residues. Germline lookup yields CDR1 MNHNY and CDR2 SVGAGI (reference sequence). CDR3 DNA sequence: TGTGCCAGCAGTTATATCTCTGGCAATCAGCCCCAGCATTTT. It specifies CASSYISGNQPQHF.

This clonotype has ten or more counts. Since it is a stray read in a library aimed at alpha chains, this beta chain has a size that is not meaningful. The chain couples TRBV10-2 to TRBJ1-1; D perhaps matches TRBD1 (5 bases). V was clipped by 4 bases and J by 1 base, with 10 bases between them. CDR3 length equals 14 residues. Germline assignment: CDR1 WSHSY and CDR2 SAAADI. The CDR3 is CASSVGVGNTEAFF. Written as DNA, the CDR3 is TGCGCCAGCAGTGTAGGGGTAGGGAACACTGAAGCTTTCTTT.

Comments on this clonotype: A library made for alpha chains picked up this beta chain off target, so its size means little. The V gene is TRBV4-3, the J gene TRBJ1-5; possible D gene TRBD1, 6 bases. The germline V gene has CDR1 LGHNA and CDR2 YSLEER. The CDR3 totals 16 residues. V lost 0 bases, J lost 6 bases, and 15 bases lay in between. The CDR3 nucleotides read TGCGCCAGCAGCCAAGATCCCAGGGGAAGAGGTCAGCCCCAGCATTTT. It yields the protein CASSQDPRGRGQPQHF.

By share of the sample, this clonotype is medium-sized. This beta chain appears as a stray read in a library generated for alpha chains; its size is not informative. The chain carries TRBV4-1 and TRBJ2-2; TRBD2 matches 16 bases. Trimming took 4 bases from V and 7 from J; bases not matched to a gene: 3. The germline V gene encodes CDR1 MGHRA and CDR2 YSYEKL. CDR3 length: 16 residues. The CDR3 loop reads CASSPGTSGRVGELFF. The CDR3 DNA reads as TGCGCCAGCAGCCCAGGGACTAGCGGGAGGGTCGGGGAGCTGTTTTTT.

There are many counts of this clonotype. This beta chain slipped into a library made for alpha chains as a stray read, so its size is not meaningful. The rearrangement links TRBV12-3 or TRBV12-4 to TRBJ1-1, with no clear D. With 4 bases removed from V and 4 bases from J, the gap between germline ends came to 4 bases. CDR3 length equals 11 residues. The CDR3, as DNA: TGTGCCAGCAGTTCGGGCACTGAAGCTTTCTTT. Its protein product is CASSSGTEAFF.

As regards this clonotype: The library was built for alpha chains, so this beta chain is an off-target read and its size means little. The genes are TRBV20-1 and TRBJ2-7; 9 nucleotides agree with TRBD1. This CDR3 has 14 amino acids. With V trimmed by 1 base and J by 1 base, 2 bases remained unmatched. The germline V gene encodes CDR1 DFQATT and CDR2 SNEGSKA (reference sequence). As DNA, the CDR3 is TGCAGTGCTAGAGTCGGACAGGGGTCCTACGAGCAGTACTTC. This codes for CSARVGQGSYEQYF.

This clonotype occurred a few times. Little can be read into the size of this beta chain, an off-target read in a library designed for alpha chains. In DNA form, the CDR3 reads TGTGCCACCAGCGCGGGACAGGGGGCTTACTACAATGAGCAGTTCTTC. Amino acid sequence: CATSAGQGAYYNEQFF. The V call is TRBV24-1, the J call TRBJ2-1; 12 bases map to TRBD1. Trimming took 7 bases from V and 3 from J; bases not matched to a gene: 6. Germline V gives CDR1 KGHDR, CDR2 SFDVKD. The CDR3 runs to 16 residues.

This clonotype was seen ten or more times. This beta chain is an unintended read in a library built for alpha chains; its size means little. The V call is TRBV4-1, the J call TRBJ1-6, with 7 nucleotides matching TRBD1. V shed 5 bases and J 6 bases; nucleotides not matched to a gene: 7. This CDR3 region has 15 residues. Germline CDR1 and CDR2: MGHRA and YSYEKL. The CDR3 DNA is TGCGCCAGCAGCGTACTCCGGGACAGTAATTCACCCCTCCACTTT. It yields the protein CASSVLRDSNSPLHF.

A note on this clonotype: This beta chain is a stray sequence in a library constructed for alpha chains; its clone size is not meaningful. The chain combines TRBV5-4 with TRBJ2-3; 7 nucleotides line up with TRBD2. The CDR3 has 16 residues. Trimming at V came to 5 bases and at J to 4 bases, leaving 13 bases not matched to a gene. Germline CDR1 is SGHNT and CDR2 is YYREEE (reference sequence). As DNA, the CDR3 is TGTGCCAGCAGAGCCGAGCTGGGAGGGGCCGCAGATACGCAGTATTTT. Amino acid sequence: CASRAELGGAADTQYF.

With respect to this clonotype: This beta chain lies outside the target of a library built for alpha chains; its clone size means little. The CDR3 protein is CASKYSGTVYEQYF. The CDR3 DNA sequence: TGTGCCAGCAAGTATTCCGGGACTGTCTACGAGCAGTACTTC. This chain connects TRBV6-2 or TRBV6-3 to TRBJ2-7; a possible D gene is TRBD2 (6 bases). Trimming shortened V by 7 bases and J by 3 bases, and 16 bases separated the two germline ends. Germline-derived CDR1 and CDR2 are MNHEY and SVGEGT. This CDR3 has 14 amino acids.

This clonotype is labeled as medium-sized (0.01 to 0.1%). This beta chain is a stray read from a library made for alpha chains; its abundance is not meaningful. The chain employs TRBV24-1 and TRBJ2-5, with 7 bases that match TRBD1. V trimming: 1 base; J trimming: 0 bases; junction bases outside the gene matches: 1. Looked up from germline, CDR1 is KGHDR and CDR2 is SFDVKD. This CDR3 is built from 15 residues. This CDR3 is CATSDLGQDQETQYF. The CDR3 nucleotides read TGTGCCACCAGTGATTTAGGACAGGACCAAGAGACCCAGTACTTC.

In this sample, this clonotype turned up many times. This beta chain represents an off-target read in a library built for alpha chains; its size is of limited meaning. V usage is TRBV10-3 and J usage is TRBJ1-1, with 8 bases fitting TRBD1. Per germline, CDR1 ENHRY and CDR2 SYGVKD. V shed 6 bases, J shed 5 bases, and the junction held 5 bases outside the gene matches. The CDR3 runs to 13 residues. In DNA form, the CDR3 reads TGTGCCATCAGGGACAGGGACTCAACTGAAGCTTTCTTT. It codes for CAIRDRDSTEAFF.

Sample share makes this clonotype medium-sized. This beta chain came through as a stray read in a library set up for alpha chains, and its size says little. This rearrangement joins TRBV7-9 to TRBJ2-1; D tentatively reads TRBD1 or TRBD2 (6 bases each). The germline gives CDR1 SEHNR, CDR2 FQNEAQ (reference sequence). CDR3 length: 15 amino acids. The germline V and J ends were trimmed by 3 bases and 8 bases, with 17 bases remaining between them. The CDR3 protein is CASSLSRGPKDEQFF. The CDR3 nucleotides read TGTGCCAGCAGCTTGTCTCGGGGGCCGAAGGATGAGCAGTTCTTC.

With regard to this clonotype: Because this beta chain is a stray read in a library intended to capture alpha chains, its abundance should not be given much weight. The rearrangement joins TRBV11-3 to TRBJ2-5; D gene unclear. Germline CDR1 reads SGHNT; CDR2 reads YENEEA. CDR3 length: 13 amino acids. Between the trimmed V and J ends, which lost 0 bases and 7 bases, there was a span of 9 bases. In DNA form, the CDR3 reads TGTGCCAGCAGCTTAGATGGGATTGGGACCCAGTACTTC. It translates to CASSLDGIGTQYF.

This clonotype was picked up many times. Because the library targeted alpha chains, this beta chain is an off-target read whose size means little. The gene calls are TRBV20-1 and TRBJ2-1; 7 bases map to TRBD2. V lost 5 bases and J lost 4; bases outside the gene matches: 11. Germline V lookup: CDR1 DFQATT, CDR2 SNEGSKA (reference sequence). This CDR3 is built from 15 residues. The CDR3 protein is CSAHPRLAQYNEQFF. The CDR3 bases are TGCAGTGCTCACCCACGACTAGCACAATACAATGAGCAGTTCTTC.

Many counts were recorded for this clonotype. This beta chain is off target for a library built for alpha chains, so its abundance means little. The genes are TRBV20-1 and TRBJ2-7; D unresolved. The germline CDR1 and CDR2 sequences are DFQATT and SNEGSKA (reference sequence). Trimming stripped 0 bases from V and 3 bases from J, with 9 bases between. There are 13 residues in the CDR3. For the CDR3, the DNA is TGCAGTGCTAGAGATTACAGCCGCTACGAGCAGTACTTC. Its protein product is CSARDYSRYEQYF.

At least ten counts were recorded for this clonotype. In a library made to pick up alpha chains, this beta chain is a stray read with a size that means little. This rearrangement joins TRBV6-6 to TRBJ1-4; no firm D call. V was trimmed by 2 bases and J by 3 bases, leaving 4 bases between them. This CDR3 comprises 13 residues. Germline CDR1 reads MNHNY; CDR2 reads SVGAGI (reference sequence). The CDR3 is CASSYQANEKLFF. CDR3 DNA: TGTGCCAGCAGTTACCAGGCTAATGAAAAACTGTTTTTT.

Notes on this clonotype: Being off target in a library aimed at alpha chains, this beta chain has a size of little meaning. This chain joins TRBV4-3 and TRBJ2-7, with D perhaps being TRBD1 or TRBD2 (5 bases each). The CDR3 totals 15 residues. The germline V and J ends were trimmed by 4 bases and 2 bases, with 15 bases remaining between them. CDR1 is LGHNA, CDR2 YSLEER, per germline. This CDR3 reads CASSRGDGDAYEQYF. The CDR3 DNA follows: TGCGCCAGCAGCCGAGGAGACGGGGACGCCTACGAGCAGTACTTC.

Ten or more counts support this clonotype. This beta chain appears as a stray read in a library generated for alpha chains; its size is not informative. The chain joins TRBV5-6 to TRBJ2-5; 7 bases are shared with TRBD1. The J segment lost 5 bases and the V segment lost 4 bases, leaving 8 bases of the junction unmatched. This CDR3 has 14 residues. Germline CDR1 and CDR2: SGHDT and YYEEEE. CDR3 sequence reads: CASSPGTVVETQYF. CDR3 in DNA: TGTGCCAGCAGCCCCGGGACAGTCGTCGAGACCCAGTACTTC.

By share, this clonotype ranks as medium-sized. Since it is a stray read in a library aimed at alpha chains, this beta chain has a size that is not meaningful. V is TRBV4-1 and J is TRBJ2-7, with 7 bases that match TRBD1. Looked up from germline, CDR1 is MGHRA and CDR2 is YSYEKL. The junction had 5 bases not matched to a gene; V was cut back by 1 base and J by 2 bases. The length of the CDR3 is 15 residues. The CDR3 spells CASSQVDDRAYEQYF. CDR3 DNA sequence: TGCGCCAGCAGCCAAGTTGATGACAGGGCCTACGAGCAGTACTTC.

For this clonotype: This beta chain was picked up by a library intended for alpha chains and is off target, so its count carries little meaning. This chain joins TRBV18 and TRBJ2-3; possible D gene TRBD1, 5 bases. The germline CDR1 and CDR2 sequences are KGHSH and LQKENI. Trimming removed 1 base from V and 0 bases from J, with 14 bases in between. The CDR3 is 17 residues long. CDR3 DNA: TGTGCCAGCTCACCACTCTTATTTGGACATAGCACAGATACGCAGTATTTT. As protein: CASSPLLFGHSTDTQYF.

This clonotype is judged large. Since the library was made to target alpha chains, this beta chain is a stray read and its abundance is not meaningful. The CDR3 protein is CASRLAGGTDTQYF. The CDR3 coding sequence is TGTGCCTCGCGACTAGCGGGAGGGACAGATACGCAGTATTTT. This chain connects TRBV10-3 to TRBJ2-3, with 14 bases aligning to TRBD2. This CDR3 contains 14 residues. Looked up from germline, CDR1 is ENHRY and CDR2 is SYGVKD. The V and J ends lost 11 bases and 3 bases, in that order; junction bases with no gene match: 4.

As to this clonotype: This beta chain is off target for a library built for alpha chains, so its abundance means little. V is TRBV28 and J is TRBJ2-4, with TRBD2 identical over 7 bases. The germline V gene has CDR1 MDHEN and CDR2 SYDVKM. This CDR3 comprises 14 residues. V was pared by 2 bases and J by 9 bases, with 7 bases of the junction left unmatched. DNA for the CDR3: TGTGCCAGCAGTTTAAGGGGCGGGAGAAGCATTCAGTACTTC. Translated, it gives CASSLRGGRSIQYF.

In its sample, this clonotype is medium-sized. The size of this beta chain means little, since it is a stray read in a library made for alpha chains. CDR3 residues: CASRPSQAGATYEQYF. In DNA form, the CDR3 reads TGTGCCAGCAGGCCGAGTCAGGCCGGCGCCACCTACGAGCAGTACTTC. The V call is TRBV12-3 or TRBV12-4, the J call TRBJ2-7; D unclear. The CDR3 length is 16 residues. Trimming removed 6 bases at V and 2 bases at J, with 20 bases between.

As for this clonotype: Because the library targeted alpha chains, this beta chain is an off-target read whose size means little. The V gene is TRBV6-5, the J gene TRBJ2-1, with TRBD1 matching over 7 bases. This CDR3 is built from 15 residues. Trimming at V came to 2 bases and at J to 9 bases, leaving 10 bases not matched to a gene. CDR1 and CDR2 (germline): MNHEY, SVGAGI. This CDR3 is CASSYGAGGIGEQFF. The CDR3 nucleotides are TGTGCCAGCAGTTACGGGGCAGGGGGTATTGGTGAGCAGTTCTTC.